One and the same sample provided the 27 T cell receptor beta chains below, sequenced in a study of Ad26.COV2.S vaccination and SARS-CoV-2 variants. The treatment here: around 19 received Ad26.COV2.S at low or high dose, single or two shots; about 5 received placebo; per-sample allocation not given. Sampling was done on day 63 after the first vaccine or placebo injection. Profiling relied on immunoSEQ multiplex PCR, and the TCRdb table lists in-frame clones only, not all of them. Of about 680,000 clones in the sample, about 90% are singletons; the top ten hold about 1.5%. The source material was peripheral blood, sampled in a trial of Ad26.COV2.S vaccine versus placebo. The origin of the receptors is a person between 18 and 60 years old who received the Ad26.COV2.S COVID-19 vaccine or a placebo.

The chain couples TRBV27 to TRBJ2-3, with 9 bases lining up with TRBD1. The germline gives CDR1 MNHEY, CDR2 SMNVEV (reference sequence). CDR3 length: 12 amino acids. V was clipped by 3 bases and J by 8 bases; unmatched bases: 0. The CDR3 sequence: CASSLDRGTQYF. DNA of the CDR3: TGTGCCAGCAGTTTGGACAGGGGTACGCAGTATTTT.

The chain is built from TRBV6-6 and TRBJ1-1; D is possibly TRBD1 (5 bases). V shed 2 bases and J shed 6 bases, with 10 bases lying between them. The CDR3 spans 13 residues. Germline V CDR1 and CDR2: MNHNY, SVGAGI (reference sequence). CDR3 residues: CASSYTTGSEAFF. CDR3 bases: TGTGCCAGCAGTTACACAACAGGCTCTGAAGCTTTCTTT.

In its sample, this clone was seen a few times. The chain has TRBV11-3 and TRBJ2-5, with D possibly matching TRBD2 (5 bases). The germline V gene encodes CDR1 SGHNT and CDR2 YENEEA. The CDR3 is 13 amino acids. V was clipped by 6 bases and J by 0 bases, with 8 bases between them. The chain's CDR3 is CASSPGNQETQYF. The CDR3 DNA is TGTGCCAGCAGTCCGGGGAACCAAGAGACCCAGTACTTC.

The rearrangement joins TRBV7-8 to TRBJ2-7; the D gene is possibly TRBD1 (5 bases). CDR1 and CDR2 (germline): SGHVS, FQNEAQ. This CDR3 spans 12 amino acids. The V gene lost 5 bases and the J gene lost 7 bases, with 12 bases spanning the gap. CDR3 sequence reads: CASSPGHDEQYF. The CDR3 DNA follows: TGTGCCAGCAGCCCAGGACATGATGAGCAGTACTTC. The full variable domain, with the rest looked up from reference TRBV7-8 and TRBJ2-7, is GAGVSQSPRYKVAKRGQDVALRCDPISGHVSLFWYQQALGQGPEFLTYFQNEAQLDKSGLPSDRFFAERPEGSVSTLKIQRTQQEDSAVYLCASSPGHDEQYFGPGTRLTVT.

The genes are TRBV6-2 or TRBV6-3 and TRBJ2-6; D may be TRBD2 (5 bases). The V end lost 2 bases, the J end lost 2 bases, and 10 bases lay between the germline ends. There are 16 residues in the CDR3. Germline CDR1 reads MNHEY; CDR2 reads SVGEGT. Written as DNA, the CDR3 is TGTGCCAGCAGTTACCCGGGAATCGCTGGGGCCAACGTCCTGACTTTC. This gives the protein CASSYPGIAGANVLTF.

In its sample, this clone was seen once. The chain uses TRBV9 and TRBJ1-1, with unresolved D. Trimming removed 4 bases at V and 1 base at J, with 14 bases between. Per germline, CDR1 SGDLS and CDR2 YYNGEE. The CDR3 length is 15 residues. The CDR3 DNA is TGTGCCAGCAGCCCTTACACCCCCGCGAACACTGAAGCTTTCTTT. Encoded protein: CASSPYTPANTEAFF.

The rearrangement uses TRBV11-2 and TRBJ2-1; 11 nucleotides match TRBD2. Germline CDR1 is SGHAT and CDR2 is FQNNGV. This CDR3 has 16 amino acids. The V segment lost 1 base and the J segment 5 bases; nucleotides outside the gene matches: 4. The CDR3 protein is CASSLVGTSGHNEQFF. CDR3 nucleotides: TGTGCCAGCAGCTTAGTAGGGACTAGCGGACACAATGAGCAGTTCTTC.

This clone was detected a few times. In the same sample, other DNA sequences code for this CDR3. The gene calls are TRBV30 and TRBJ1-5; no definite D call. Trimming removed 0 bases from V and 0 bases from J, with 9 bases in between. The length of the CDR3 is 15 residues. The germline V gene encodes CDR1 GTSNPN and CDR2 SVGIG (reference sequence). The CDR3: CAWSVRGLSNQPQHF. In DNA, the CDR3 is TGTGCCTGGAGTGTACGTGGGCTTAGCAATCAGCCCCAGCATTTT.

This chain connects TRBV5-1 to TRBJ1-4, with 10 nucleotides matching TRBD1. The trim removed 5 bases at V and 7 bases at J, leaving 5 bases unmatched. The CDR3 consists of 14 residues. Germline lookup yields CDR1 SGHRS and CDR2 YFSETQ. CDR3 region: CASRPGTGVEKLFF. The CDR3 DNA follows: TGCGCCAGCAGACCCGGGACAGGGGTTGAAAAACTGTTTTTT.

The CDR3 here is CASSQVPGSDTGELFF. In DNA, the CDR3 is TGCGCCAGCAGCCAAGTTCCGGGTTCGGACACCGGGGAGCTGTTTTTT. The chain recombines TRBV4-1 with TRBJ2-2; D remains ambiguous. Trimming left V 1 base short and J 3 bases short, with 12 bases between. Germline CDR1 and CDR2: MGHRA and YSYEKL. This CDR3 has 16 residues.

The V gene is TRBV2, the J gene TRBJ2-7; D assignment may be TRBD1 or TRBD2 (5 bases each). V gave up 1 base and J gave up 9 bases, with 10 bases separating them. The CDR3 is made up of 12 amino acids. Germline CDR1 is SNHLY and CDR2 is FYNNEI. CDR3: CASSEGGSVQYF. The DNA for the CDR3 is TGTGCCAGCAGTGAAGGGGGGAGTGTGCAGTACTTC.

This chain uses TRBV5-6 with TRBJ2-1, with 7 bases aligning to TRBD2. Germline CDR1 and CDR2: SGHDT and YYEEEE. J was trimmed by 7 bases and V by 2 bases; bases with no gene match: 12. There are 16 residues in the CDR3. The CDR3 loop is CASSFGTGLVRNEQFF. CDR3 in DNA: TGTGCCAGCAGCTTCGGTACCGGACTAGTACGGAATGAGCAGTTCTTC.

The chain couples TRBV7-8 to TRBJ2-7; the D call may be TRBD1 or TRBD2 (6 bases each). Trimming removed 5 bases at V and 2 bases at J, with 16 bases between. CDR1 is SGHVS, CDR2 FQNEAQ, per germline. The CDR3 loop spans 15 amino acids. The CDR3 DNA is TGTGCCAGCAGCCGAGGGGGGTCTTTACCCTACGAGCAGTACTTC. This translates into CASSRGGSLPYEQYF.

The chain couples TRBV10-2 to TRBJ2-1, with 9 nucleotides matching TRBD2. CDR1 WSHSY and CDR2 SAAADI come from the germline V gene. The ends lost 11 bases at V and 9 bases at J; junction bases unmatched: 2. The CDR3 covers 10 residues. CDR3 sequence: CAAGGVEQFF. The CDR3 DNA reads TGCGCCGCGGGGGGGGTTGAGCAGTTCTTC.

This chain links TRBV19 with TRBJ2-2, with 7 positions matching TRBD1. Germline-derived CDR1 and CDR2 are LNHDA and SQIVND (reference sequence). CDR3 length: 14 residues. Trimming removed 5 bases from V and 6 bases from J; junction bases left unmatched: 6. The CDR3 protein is CASSPGGSAGELFF. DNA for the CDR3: TGTGCCAGTAGTCCAGGGGGTAGCGCCGGGGAGCTGTTTTTT.

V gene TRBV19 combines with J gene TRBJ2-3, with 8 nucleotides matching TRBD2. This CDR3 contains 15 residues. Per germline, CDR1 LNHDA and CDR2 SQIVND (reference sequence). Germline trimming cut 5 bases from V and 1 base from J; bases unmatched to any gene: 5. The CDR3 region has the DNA TGTGCCAGTAGTCGGCCGGGGGGGCGCACAGATACGCAGTATTTT. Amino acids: CASSRPGGRTDTQYF.

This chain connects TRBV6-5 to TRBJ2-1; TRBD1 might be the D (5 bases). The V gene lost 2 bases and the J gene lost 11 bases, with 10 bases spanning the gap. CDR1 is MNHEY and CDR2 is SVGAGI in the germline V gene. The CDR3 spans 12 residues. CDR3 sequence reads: CASSYRAGKQFF. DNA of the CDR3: TGTGCCAGCAGTTACAGGGCAGGGAAGCAGTTCTTC.

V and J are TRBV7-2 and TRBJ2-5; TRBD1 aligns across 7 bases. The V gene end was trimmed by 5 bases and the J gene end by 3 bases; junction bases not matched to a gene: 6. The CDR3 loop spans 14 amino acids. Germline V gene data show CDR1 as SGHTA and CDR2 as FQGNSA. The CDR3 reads CASSPGQEKETQYF. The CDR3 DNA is TGTGCCAGCAGCCCTGGACAGGAGAAAGAGACCCAGTACTTC.

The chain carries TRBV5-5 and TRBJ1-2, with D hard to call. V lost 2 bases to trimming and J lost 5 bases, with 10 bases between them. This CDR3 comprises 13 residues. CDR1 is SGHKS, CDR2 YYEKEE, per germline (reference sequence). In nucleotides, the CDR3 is TGTGCCAGCAGCTTCTTCCAGAAATATGGCTACACCTTC. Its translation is CASSFFQKYGYTF.

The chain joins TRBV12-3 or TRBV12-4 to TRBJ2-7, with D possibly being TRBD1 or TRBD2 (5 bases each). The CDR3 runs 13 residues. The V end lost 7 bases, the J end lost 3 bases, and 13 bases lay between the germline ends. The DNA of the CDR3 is TGTGCCAGCAAACGTGGGACGGACTACGAGCAGTACTTC. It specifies CASKRGTDYEQYF.

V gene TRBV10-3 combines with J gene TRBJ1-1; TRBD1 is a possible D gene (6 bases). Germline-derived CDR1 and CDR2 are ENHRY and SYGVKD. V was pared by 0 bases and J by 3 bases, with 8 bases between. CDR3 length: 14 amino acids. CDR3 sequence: CAISESRGDTEAFF. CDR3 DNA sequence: TGTGCCATCAGTGAGTCGAGGGGGGACACTGAAGCTTTCTTT.

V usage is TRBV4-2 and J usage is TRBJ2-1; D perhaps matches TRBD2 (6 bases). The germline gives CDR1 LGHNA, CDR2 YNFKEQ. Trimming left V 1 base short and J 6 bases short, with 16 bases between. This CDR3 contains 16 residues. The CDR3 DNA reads TGTGCCAGCAGCCAAGGTTCGGGGCAGGGAGGCAATGAGCAGTTCTTC. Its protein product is CASSQGSGQGGNEQFF.

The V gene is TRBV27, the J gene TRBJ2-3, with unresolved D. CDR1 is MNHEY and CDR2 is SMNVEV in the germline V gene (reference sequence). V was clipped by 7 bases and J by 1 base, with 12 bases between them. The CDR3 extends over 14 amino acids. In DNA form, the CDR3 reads TGTGCCAGCACCCAGCTCGGAGGCACAGATACGCAGTATTTT. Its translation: CASTQLGGTDTQYF.

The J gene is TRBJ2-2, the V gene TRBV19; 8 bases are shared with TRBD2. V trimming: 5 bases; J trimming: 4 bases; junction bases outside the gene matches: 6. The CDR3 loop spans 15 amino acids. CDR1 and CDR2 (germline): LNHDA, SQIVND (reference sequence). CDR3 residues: CASSAGTRSTGELFF. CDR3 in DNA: TGTGCCAGTAGTGCCGGGACTAGGAGCACCGGGGAGCTGTTTTTT. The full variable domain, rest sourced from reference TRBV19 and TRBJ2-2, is DGGITQSPKYLFRKEGQNVTLSCEQNLNHDAMYWYRQDPGQGLRLIYYSQIVNDFQKGDIAEGYSVSREKKESFPLTVTSAQKNPTAFYLCASSAGTRSTGELFFGEGSRLTVL.

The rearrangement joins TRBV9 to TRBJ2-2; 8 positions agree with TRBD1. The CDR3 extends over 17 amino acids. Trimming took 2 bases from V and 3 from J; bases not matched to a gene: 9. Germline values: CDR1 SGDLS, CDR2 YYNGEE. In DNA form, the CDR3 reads TGTGCCAGCAGCGTGCCAAAAGGGACAGGAGACACCGGGGAGCTGTTTTTT. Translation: CASSVPKGTGDTGELFF.

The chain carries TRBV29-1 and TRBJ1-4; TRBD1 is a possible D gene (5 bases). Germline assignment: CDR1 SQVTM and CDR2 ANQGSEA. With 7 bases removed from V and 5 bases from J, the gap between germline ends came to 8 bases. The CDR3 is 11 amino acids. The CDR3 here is CSGRQNEKLFF. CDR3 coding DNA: TGCAGCGGTCGACAGAATGAAAAACTGTTTTTT.

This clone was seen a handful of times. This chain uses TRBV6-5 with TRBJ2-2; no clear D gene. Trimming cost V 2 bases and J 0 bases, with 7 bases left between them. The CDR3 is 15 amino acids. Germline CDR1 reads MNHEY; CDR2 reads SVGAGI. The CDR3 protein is CASSYRYPNTGELFF. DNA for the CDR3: TGTGCCAGCAGTTACCGGTACCCGAACACCGGGGAGCTGTTTTTT.